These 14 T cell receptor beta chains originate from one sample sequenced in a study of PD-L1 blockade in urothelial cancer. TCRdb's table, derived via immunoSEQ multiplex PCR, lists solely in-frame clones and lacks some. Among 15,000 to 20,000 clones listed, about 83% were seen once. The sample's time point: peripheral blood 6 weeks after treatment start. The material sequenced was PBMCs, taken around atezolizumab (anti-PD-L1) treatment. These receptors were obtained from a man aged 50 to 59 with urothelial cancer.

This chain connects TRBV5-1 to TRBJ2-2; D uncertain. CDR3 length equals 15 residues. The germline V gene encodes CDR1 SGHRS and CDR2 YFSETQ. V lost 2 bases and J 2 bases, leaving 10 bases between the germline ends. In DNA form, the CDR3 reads TGCGCCAGCAGCTTTACAGCCATTAACACCGGGGAGCTGTTTTTT. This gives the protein CASSFTAINTGELFF.

This CDR3 reads CASSIGLRGYTF. The CDR3 DNA reads as TGTGCCAGTAGTATCGGGTTGCGTGGCTACACCTTC. V usage is TRBV19 and J usage is TRBJ1-2; D remains unclear. The V gene's germline CDR1 is LNHDA and CDR2 SQIVND (reference sequence). The CDR3 loop spans 12 amino acids. The germline V and J ends were trimmed by 3 bases and 7 bases, with 9 bases remaining between them. Full variable domain (rest looked up from reference TRBV19 and TRBJ1-2): DGGITQSPKYLFRKEGQNVTLSCEQNLNHDAMYWYRQDPGQGLRLIYYSQIVNDFQKGDIAEGYSVSREKKESFPLTVTSAQKNPTAFYLCASSIGLRGYTFGSGTRLTVV.

CDR3: CASSIAGTGGYGYTF. The DNA of the CDR3 is TGTGCCAGTAGTATAGCCGGGACAGGGGGCTATGGCTACACCTTC. This rearrangement joins TRBV19 to TRBJ1-2, with 11 positions matching TRBD1. The germline CDR1 and CDR2 sequences are LNHDA and SQIVND (reference sequence). The J segment lost 4 bases and the V segment lost 1 base, leaving 2 bases of the junction unmatched. This CDR3 is 15 amino acids long.

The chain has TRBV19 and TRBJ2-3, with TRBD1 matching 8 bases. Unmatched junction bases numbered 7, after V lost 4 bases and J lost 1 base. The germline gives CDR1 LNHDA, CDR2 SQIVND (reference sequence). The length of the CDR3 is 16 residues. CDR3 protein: CASSRTDRARTDTQYF. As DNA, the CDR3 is TGTGCCAGTAGTAGGACGGACAGGGCCCGCACAGATACGCAGTATTTT.

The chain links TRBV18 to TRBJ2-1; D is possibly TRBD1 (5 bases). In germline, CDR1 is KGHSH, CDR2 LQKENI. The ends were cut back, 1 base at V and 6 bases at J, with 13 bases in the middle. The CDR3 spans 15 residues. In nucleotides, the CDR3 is TGTGCCAGCTCACCACTTTTAAGTAGGGGCAATGAGCAGTTCTTC. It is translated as CASSPLLSRGNEQFF.

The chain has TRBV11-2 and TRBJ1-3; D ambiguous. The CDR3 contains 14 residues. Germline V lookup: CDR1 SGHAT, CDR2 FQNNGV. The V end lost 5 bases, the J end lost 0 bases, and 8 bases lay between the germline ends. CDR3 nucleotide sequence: TGTGCCAGCAGCCAACAGCTCTCTGGAAACACCATATATTTT. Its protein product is CASSQQLSGNTIYF. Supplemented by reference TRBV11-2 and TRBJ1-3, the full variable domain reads EAGVAQSPRYKIIEKRQSVAFWCNPISGHATLYWYQQILGQGPKLLIQFQNNGVVDDSQLPKDRFSAERLKGVDSTLKIQPAKLEDSAVYLCASSQQLSGNTIYFGEGSWLTVV.

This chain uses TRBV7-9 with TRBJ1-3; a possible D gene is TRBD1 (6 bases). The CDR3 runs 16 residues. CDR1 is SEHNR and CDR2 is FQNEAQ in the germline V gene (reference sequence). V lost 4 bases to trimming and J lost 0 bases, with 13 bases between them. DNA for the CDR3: TGTGCCAGCAGCTCCGGACAGCCCAACTCTGGAAACACCATATATTTT. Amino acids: CASSSGQPNSGNTIYF.

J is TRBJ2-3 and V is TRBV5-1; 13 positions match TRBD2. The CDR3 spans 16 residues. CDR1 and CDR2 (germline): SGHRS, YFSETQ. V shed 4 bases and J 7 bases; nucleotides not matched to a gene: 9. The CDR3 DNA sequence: TGCGCCAGCAGCCCCACACTAGCGGGGGGGCTAAATACGCAGTATTTT. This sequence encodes CASSPTLAGGLNTQYF.

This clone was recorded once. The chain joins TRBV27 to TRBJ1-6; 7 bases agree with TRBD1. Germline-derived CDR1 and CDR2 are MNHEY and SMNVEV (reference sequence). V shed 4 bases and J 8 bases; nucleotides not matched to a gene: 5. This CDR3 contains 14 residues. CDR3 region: CASSSRQGYSPLHF. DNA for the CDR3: TGTGCCAGCAGTTCCCGACAGGGATATTCACCCCTCCACTTT.

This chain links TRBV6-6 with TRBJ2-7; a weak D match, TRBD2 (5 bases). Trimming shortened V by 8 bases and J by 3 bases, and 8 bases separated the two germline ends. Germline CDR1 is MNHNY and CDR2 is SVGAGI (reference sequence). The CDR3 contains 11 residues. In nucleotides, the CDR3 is TGTGCCAGCGGGAGCCTCTACGAGCAGTACGTC. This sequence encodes CASGSLYEQYV.

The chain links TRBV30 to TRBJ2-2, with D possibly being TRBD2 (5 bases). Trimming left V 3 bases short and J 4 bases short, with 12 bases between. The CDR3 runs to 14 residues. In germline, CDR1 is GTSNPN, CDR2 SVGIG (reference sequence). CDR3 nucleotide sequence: TGTGCCTGGAGCGCGGCCGCGGGCACCGGGGAGCTGTTTTTT. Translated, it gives CAWSAAAGTGELFF.

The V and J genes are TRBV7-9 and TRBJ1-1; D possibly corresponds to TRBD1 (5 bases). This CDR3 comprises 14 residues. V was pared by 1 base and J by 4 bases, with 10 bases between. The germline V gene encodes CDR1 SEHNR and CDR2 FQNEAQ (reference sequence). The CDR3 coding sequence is TGTGCCAGCAGCTTAGTGGAAGGGGCCACTGAAGCTTTCTTT. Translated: CASSLVEGATEAFF.

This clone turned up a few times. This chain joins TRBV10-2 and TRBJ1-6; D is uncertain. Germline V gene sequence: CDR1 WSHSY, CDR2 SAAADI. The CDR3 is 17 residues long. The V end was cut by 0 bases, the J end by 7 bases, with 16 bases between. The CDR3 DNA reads TGCGCCAGCAGTGAGTCTATGAGGGCTGAGAGAAATTCACCCCTCCACTTT. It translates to CASSESMRAERNSPLHF.

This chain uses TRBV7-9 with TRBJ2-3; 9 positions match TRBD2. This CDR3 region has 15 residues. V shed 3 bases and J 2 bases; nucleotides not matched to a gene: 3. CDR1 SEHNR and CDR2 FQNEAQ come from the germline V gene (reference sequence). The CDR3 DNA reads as TGTGCCAGCAGCTTGGCTAGCGGGAACACAGATACGCAGTATTTT. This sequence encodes CASSLASGNTDTQYF.